This is a list of T cell receptor beta chains from one sample in a study of blood T cells in healthy people across ages. One entry per CDR3 protein, called by TCRdb with MiXCR from the 5' RACE reads. The profile shows roughly 800,000 distinct CDR3 sequences, roughly 64% of them singletons. Sample: blood. The receptor set was obtained from a man in his thirties or forties in good health. The CDR3 runs from the conserved cysteine through the conserved F or W. A D gene is named only where the DNA matches it firmly. The size entry is marked missing in some rows and otherwise reads once, few, many or a size class.

d_gene	len	v_gene	abundance	j_gene	CDR3aa	CDR3nt
NA	17	TRBV5-8	few	TRBJ2-6	CASSQWSPGSGANVLTF	TGTGCCAGCAGCCAGTGGTCCCCGGGGTCTGGGGCCAACGTCCTGACTTTC
TRBD1	19	TRBV7-2	NA	TRBJ2-5	CASSLARQGRWRSQETQYF	TGTGCCAGCAGCTTAGCGAGACAGGGCCGGTGGAGGAGTCAAGAGACCCAGTACTTC
TRBD2	15	TRBV28	few	TRBJ2-7	CASYTSGGTFGEQYF	TGTGCCAGCTATACTAGCGGAGGCACATTTGGCGAGCAGTACTTC
NA	14	TRBV4-3	NA	TRBJ1-5	CASSPGFGNQPQHF	TGCGCCAGCAGCCCCGGGTTTGGCAATCAGCCCCAGCATTTT
TRBD2	14	TRBV20-1	NA	TRBJ2-7	CSASGRESSYEQYF	TGCAGTGCCAGCGGGAGGGAGAGCTCCTACGAGCAGTACTTC
NA	13	TRBV7-9	NA	TRBJ2-3	CASSLADPDTQYF	TGTGCCAGCAGCTTAGCAGACCCAGATACGCAGTATTTT
NA	12	TRBV27	NA	TRBJ1-6	CAGRGDSTPLHF	TGTGCCGGCAGGGGAGACAGCACACCCCTCCACTTT
TRBD2	19	TRBV7-6	NA	TRBJ2-1	CASSLAYPLLAGVQNEQFF	TGTGCCAGCAGCTTAGCCTATCCATTACTAGCGGGAGTGCAGAATGAGCAGTTCTTC
TRBD1	15	TRBV20-1	few	TRBJ2-7	CSAPPRDRVADEQYF	TGCAGTGCTCCCCCGCGGGACAGGGTGGCCGACGAGCAGTACTTC
NA	12	TRBV15	NA	TRBJ2-1	CATSRVTRVQFF	TGTGCCACCAGCAGAGTGACCAGAGTTCAGTTCTTC
NA	19	TRBV4-2	NA	TRBJ2-1	CPPKYPDSYSNSPYNEQFF	TGTCCCCCGAAATACCCAGACAGTTATTCTAATAGCCCCTACAATGAGCAGTTCTTC
NA	15	TRBV7-6	NA	TRBJ2-7	CASSLVFDETYEQYF	TGTGCCAGCAGCTTGGTTTTCGACGAGACCTACGAGCAGTACTTC
NA	15	TRBV4-2	NA	TRBJ2-7	CASSHGGQGSYEQYF	TGTGCCAGCAGCCATGGGGGGCAGGGGTCCTACGAGCAGTACTTC
TRBD1	13	TRBV29-1	few	TRBJ2-1	CSVGRGTPNEQFF	TGCAGCGTTGGCAGGGGGACGCCAAATGAGCAGTTCTTC
NA	12	TRBV30	once	TRBJ2-5	CAWSATWETQYF	TGTGCCTGGAGTGCCACGTGGGAGACCCAGTACTTC
NA	13	TRBV29-1	NA	TRBJ1-1	CSVRNYGNTEAFF	TGCAGCGTCCGCAATTACGGGAACACTGAAGCTTTCTTT
NA	15	TRBV27	NA	TRBJ2-5	CASSSGRGVRETQYF	TGTGCCAGCAGTTCCGGTCGAGGTGTCAGAGAGACCCAGTACTTC
NA	13	TRBV7-9	NA	TRBJ1-1	CASSLDRGTEAFF	TGTGCCAGCAGCTTAGATAGGGGCACTGAAGCTTTCTTT
NA	16	TRBV28	NA	TRBJ2-7	CASSMLVERGSYEQYF	TGTGCCAGCAGCATGCTGGTGGAAAGGGGCTCCTACGAGCAGTACTTC
NA	12	TRBV14	few	TRBJ2-1	CASSQDNNEQFF	TGTGCCAGCAGCCAAGATAACAATGAGCAGTTCTTC
NA	13	TRBV10-3	few	TRBJ2-7	CAIREGGDHEQYF	TGTGCCATCAGAGAGGGGGGGGACCACGAGCAGTACTTC
NA	15	TRBV4-1	NA	TRBJ2-7	CASSQEWGQYYEQYF	TGCGCCAGCAGCCAAGAATGGGGACAATACTACGAGCAGTACTTC
TRBD1	14	TRBV29-1	few	TRBJ2-7	CSVADRGISYEQYF	TGCAGCGTCGCGGACAGGGGGATTTCCTACGAGCAGTACTTC
NA	16	TRBV4-2	NA	TRBJ2-6	CASSQIIRAGANVLTF	TGTGCCAGCAGCCAAATTATAAGGGCCGGGGCCAACGTCCTGACTTTC
TRBD1	15	TRBV20-1	NA	TRBJ2-1	CSANLDRGSYNEQFF	TGCAGTGCTAACCTGGACAGGGGTTCCTACAATGAGCAGTTCTTC
NA	13	TRBV11-2	once	TRBJ2-6	CASQFSGANVLTF	TGTGCCAGCCAGTTCTCTGGGGCCAACGTCCTGACTTTC
TRBD1	18	TRBV11-2	NA	TRBJ2-6	CASSPRGPTDSGANVLTF	TGTGCCAGCAGCCCCAGGGGGCCGACTGACTCTGGGGCCAACGTCCTGACTTTC
TRBD2	16	TRBV7-2	few	TRBJ2-5	CASSFSGRLDGETQYF	TGTGCCAGCAGCTTTAGCGGGAGGCTTGATGGGGAGACCCAGTACTTC
NA	15	TRBV14	NA	TRBJ2-7	CASSQWGSAFYEQYF	TGTGCCAGCAGCCAATGGGGGTCCGCCTTCTACGAGCAGTACTTC
NA	16	TRBV10-3	NA	TRBJ2-3	CAISGLMGGVEDTQYF	TGTGCCATCAGTGGCCTAATGGGGGGTGTTGAGGATACGCAGTATTTT
NA	17	TRBV4-2	NA	TRBJ2-3	CASSHRPRGSSTDTQYF	TGTGCCAGCAGCCACCGCCCCCGGGGCTCTAGCACAGATACGCAGTATTTT
NA	12	TRBV27	NA	TRBJ2-3	CASSDLRDTQYF	TGTGCCAGCAGCGATCTCCGGGATACGCAGTATTTT
NA	14	TRBV29-1	NA	TRBJ2-1	CSSNLRGNYNEQFF	TGCAGCTCAAATTTACGGGGGAACTACAATGAGCAGTTCTTC
NA	13	TRBV29-1	few	TRBJ2-7	CSVERAGRYEQYF	TGCAGCGTTGAGAGAGCGGGCCGATACGAGCAGTACTTC
NA	15	TRBV4-3	NA	TRBJ2-7	CASSQVVGGLYEQYF	TGCGCCAGCAGCCAAGTCGTGGGAGGACTCTACGAGCAGTACTTC
NA	13	TRBV2	once	TRBJ2-7	CASRIKTIYEQYF	TGTGCCAGCAGAATAAAGACTATATACGAGCAGTACTTC
NA	13	TRBV20-1	NA	TRBJ2-5	CSAEDWHQETQYF	TGCAGTGCAGAGGACTGGCACCAAGAGACCCAGTACTTC
NA	13	TRBV7-2	NA	TRBJ2-1	CASSPTLGDEQFF	TGTGCCAGCAGCCCCACGCTAGGGGATGAGCAGTTCTTC
TRBD2	20	TRBV7-8	NA	TRBJ2-5	CASSLALAANSGGEEETQYF	TGTGCCAGCAGCTTAGCCCTAGCTGCGAATAGCGGGGGGGAGGAAGAGACCCAGTACTTC
TRBD1	16	TRBV11-2	NA	TRBJ1-1	CASSLRTGTENTEAFF	TGTGCCAGCAGCCTACGGACAGGGACAGAGAACACTGAAGCTTTCTTT
NA	12	TRBV7-2	NA	TRBJ2-7	CAISFFRGEQYF	TGTGCCATCAGCTTCTTTAGGGGCGAGCAGTACTTC
NA	15	TRBV27	NA	TRBJ2-7	CASSSPGTDQYEQYF	TGTGCCAGCAGTTCCCCTGGGACGGACCAATACGAGCAGTACTTC
NA	13	TRBV29-1	few	TRBJ2-7	CSVGDGSGYEQYF	TGCAGCGTTGGGGACGGCTCGGGCTACGAGCAGTACTTC
NA	14	TRBV29-1	NA	TRBJ2-5	CSVEGPGGQETQYF	TGCAGCGTTGAAGGACCGGGCGGCCAAGAGACCCAGTACTTC
TRBD2	13	TRBV12-3/TRBV12-4	NA	TRBJ2-1	CASSRLADNEQFF	TGTGCCAGCAGCCGACTAGCGGACAATGAGCAGTTCTTC
NA	12	TRBV2	NA	TRBJ2-3	CASSALLDTQYF	TGTGCCAGCAGTGCTTTGTTAGATACGCAGTATTTT
TRBD2	15	TRBV3-1	few	TRBJ2-5	CASSRSGSLQETQYF	TGTGCCAGCAGCCGAAGCGGGAGTCTTCAAGAGACCCAGTACTTC
NA	15	TRBV7-9	NA	TRBJ2-7	CASSSRENSPYEQYF	TGTGCCAGCAGCTCCCGGGAAAATTCTCCCTACGAGCAGTACTTC
TRBD1	13	TRBV20-1	few	TRBJ1-5	CSVRQGGNQPQHF	TGCAGTGTTAGACAGGGGGGCAATCAGCCCCAGCATTTT
NA	14	TRBV15	few	TRBJ1-2	CATSRAQAGLGYTF	TGTGCCACCAGCAGAGCACAAGCGGGGCTGGGCTACACCTTC
NA	15	TRBV20-1	NA	TRBJ1-4	CSASGGRGLNEKLFF	TGCAGTGCTAGCGGGGGTCGGGGATTAAATGAAAAACTGTTTTTT
NA	15	TRBV20-1	NA	TRBJ2-6	CSARTGLEGANVLTF	TGCAGTGCCAGAACAGGGCTGGAGGGGGCCAACGTCCTGACTTTC
NA	13	TRBV7-2	few	TRBJ2-3	CASSFQGRDTQYF	TGTGCCAGCAGCTTCCAGGGTCGAGATACGCAGTATTTT
NA	15	TRBV7-9	NA	TRBJ2-7	CASDILDRGIYEQYF	TGTGCCAGCGACATTTTGGACAGAGGCATCTACGAGCAGTACTTC
NA	16	TRBV20-1	NA	TRBJ2-7	CSAKQDINGGSYEQYF	TGCAGTGCTAAGCAAGATATCAACGGGGGCTCCTACGAGCAGTACTTC
TRBD2	17	TRBV5-1	NA	TRBJ2-3	CASSPRGLAGSTDTQYF	TGCGCCAGCAGCCCCCGAGGACTAGCGGGCAGCACAGATACGCAGTATTTT
NA	11	TRBV30	NA	TRBJ2-1	CAWRGGNEQFF	TGCGCCTGGAGGGGGGGCAATGAGCAGTTCTTC
NA	15	TRBV10-3	few	TRBJ1-6	CAISENRVDWSPLHF	TGTGCCATCAGTGAGAACAGGGTGGATTGGTCACCCCTCCACTTT
TRBD1	16	TRBV18	NA	TRBJ2-7	CASSGTGELKLYEQYF	TGTGCCAGCTCAGGGACAGGGGAGCTCAAGCTATACGAGCAGTACTTC
TRBD1	13	TRBV29-1	few	TRBJ1-2	CSAKQQGAGGYTF	TGCAGCGCCAAACAACAGGGGGCAGGAGGCTACACCTTC